The 29 T cell receptor beta chains reported below all come from one sample, sequenced in a study of T cells in Graves' hyperthyroidism and ophthalmopathy. There were TCR beta CDR3 regions amplified from RNA transcripts. An initial round of RT-PCR targeting the TCR CDR3 relied on the HTBI primer set. TCRdb re-called the multiplex PCR reads with MiXCR, one entry per CDR3 protein. The profile shows 750,000 to 900,000 distinct CDR3 sequences, 38% of them singletons. The source material was blood. Every receptor here comes from a man younger than 35 with Graves' hyperthyroidism.

V usage is TRBV4-1 and J usage is TRBJ1-1; no clear D gene. Trimming left V 0 bases short and J 8 bases short, with 7 bases between. Looked up from germline, CDR1 is MGHRA and CDR2 is YSYEKL. This CDR3 comprises 12 residues. CDR3 amino acids: CASSQEYDEAFF. CDR3 in DNA: TGCGCCAGCAGCCAAGAGTATGACGAAGCTTTCTTT.

V gene TRBV10-3 combines with J gene TRBJ1-1; maybe TRBD1 (6 bases). CDR1 ENHRY and CDR2 SYGVKD come from the germline V gene. CDR3 length: 15 amino acids. With 2 bases removed from V and 0 bases from J, the gap between germline ends came to 10 bases. The CDR3: CAISEPGQLNTEAFF. CDR3 sequence (DNA): TGTGCCATCAGTGAGCCGGGACAACTGAACACTGAAGCTTTCTTT.

This clonotype turned up a few times. The chain uses TRBV7-9 and TRBJ2-7; 8 bases are a match to TRBD1. There are 17 residues in the CDR3. Germline V gene sequence: CDR1 SEHNR, CDR2 FQNEAQ (reference sequence). J lost 2 bases, V lost 5 bases, and 14 bases had no gene match. The CDR3 is CASSAFLGQGLTYEQYF. CDR3 in DNA: TGTGCCAGCAGCGCCTTCCTCGGACAGGGTCTAACCTACGAGCAGTACTTC.

The chain couples TRBV10-3 to TRBJ1-3; D remains ambiguous. Germline-derived CDR1 and CDR2 are ENHRY and SYGVKD. The CDR3 has 14 amino acids. V was pared by 3 bases and J by 0 bases, with 6 bases between. CDR3: CAISDRHSGNTIYF. Here the CDR3 DNA reads TGTGCCATCAGTGACAGGCACTCTGGAAACACCATATATTTT.

This clonotype was detected ten times or more. The V call is TRBV7-2, the J call TRBJ1-5, with D perhaps TRBD1 (6 bases). Trimming pared 7 bases from V and 5 bases from J, leaving 18 bases between. The germline V gene has CDR1 SGHTA and CDR2 FQGNSA. This CDR3 has 15 residues. The CDR3 sequence is CASTQSGGQDQPQHF. CDR3 sequence (DNA): TGTGCCAGCACCCAATCTGGGGGGCAAGATCAGCCCCAGCATTTT.

This clonotype occurred many times. This rearrangement joins TRBV10-3 to TRBJ1-2; D gene unclear. Trimming took 2 bases from V and 4 from J, leaving 14 bases between them. This CDR3 is 15 amino acids long. The germline CDR1 and CDR2 sequences are ENHRY and SYGVKD. This CDR3 reads CAISEGPLEAYGYTF. In nucleotides, the CDR3 is TGTGCCATCAGTGAGGGGCCCCTTGAGGCCTATGGCTACACCTTC.

Comments on this clonotype: Being one base from a much bigger clone, this may be a read error. The J gene is TRBJ2-5, the V gene TRBV2; D is tentatively TRBD1 or TRBD2 (5 bases each). Germline V lookup: CDR1 SNHLY, CDR2 FYNNEI. Trimming pared 9 bases from V and 11 bases from J, leaving 10 bases between. The CDR3 runs to 9 residues. The CDR3 nucleotides read TGTGCCAGTGGGGACGGGCAGTACTTC. Translated: CASGDGQYF.

V is TRBV29-1 and J is TRBJ2-7, with 11 positions matching TRBD1. Germline V gene data show CDR1 as SQVTM and CDR2 as ANQGSEA. The CDR3 totals 12 residues. Trimming removed 8 bases from V and 4 bases from J; junction bases left unmatched: 4. This CDR3 is CSLGDRGYEQYF. The CDR3 DNA is TGCAGCTTAGGGGACAGGGGGTACGAGCAGTACTTC.

This clonotype appeared many times. V and J are TRBV7-9 and TRBJ1-4, with a tentative D call TRBD1 (5 bases). The CDR3 runs 19 residues. Germline V lookup: CDR1 SEHNR, CDR2 FQNEAQ (reference sequence). V lost 1 base to trimming and J lost 0 bases, with 18 bases between them. The CDR3 sequence is CASSLDLQGGRATNEKLFF. The CDR3 DNA is TGTGCCAGCAGCTTAGATCTCCAGGGAGGGAGGGCAACTAATGAAAAACTGTTTTTT.

The sample holds a few counts of this clonotype. V gene TRBV5-8 combines with J gene TRBJ1-5, with 7 bases lining up with TRBD1. With V trimmed by 3 bases and J by 4 bases, 7 bases remained unmatched. This CDR3 region has 15 residues. Germline values: CDR1 SGHTS, CDR2 YDEGEE. CDR3 nucleotide sequence: TGTGCCAGCAGCTCGACCTCGACAGGGAATCAGCCCCAGCATTTT. Its translation: CASSSTSTGNQPQHF. The full variable domain, rest sourced from reference TRBV5-8 and TRBJ1-5, is EAGVTQSPTHLIKTRGQQATLRCSPISGHTSVYWYQQALGLGLQFLLWYDEGEERNRGNFPPRFSGRQFPNYSSELNVNALELEDSALYLCASSSTSTGNQPQHFGDGTRLSIL.

This chain's CDR3 is CASSPSRPSFQLPGLWTF. The CDR3 DNA reads as TGTGCCAGCTCACCGTCCCGACCAAGCTTTCAGCTTCCGGGGTTGTGGACCTTC. The chain couples TRBV19 to TRBJ1-2; D gene unclear. V lost 9 bases to trimming and J lost 14 bases, with 40 bases between them. The CDR3 runs to 18 residues. The V gene's germline CDR1 is LNHDA and CDR2 SQIVND (reference sequence).

There are many counts of this clonotype. CDR3 DNA sequence: TGTGCCAGCAGTTTTTCCGGGACGGCGAATGAAAAACTGTTTTTT. It encodes CASSFSGTANEKLFF. The chain has TRBV7-3 and TRBJ1-4; D might be TRBD1 (5 bases). Germline V gives CDR1 SGHTA, CDR2 FQGTGA. V was shortened by 6 bases and J by 5 bases, with 16 bases between the two germline ends. The CDR3 is 15 residues long.

This clonotype showed up just a few times. The genes are TRBV2 and TRBJ2-7, with 11 bases aligning to TRBD1. The V gene's germline CDR1 is SNHLY and CDR2 FYNNEI. With 6 bases clipped from V and 2 bases from J, the junction kept 9 bases outside the gene matches. There are 16 residues in the CDR3. CDR3 sequence reads: CASSVPGTGGTYEQYF. The CDR3 DNA follows: TGTGCCAGCAGCGTTCCCGGGACAGGGGGAACCTACGAGCAGTACTTC. The whole variable domain, filled in from reference TRBV2 and TRBJ2-7, reads EPEVTQTPSHQVTQMGQEVILRCVPISNHLYFYWYRQILGQKVEFLVSFYNNEISEKSEIFDDQFSVERPDGSNFTLKIRSTKLEDSAMYFCASSVPGTGGTYEQYFGPGTRLTVT.

The gene calls are TRBV2 and TRBJ1-3; D uncertain. The germline gives CDR1 SNHLY, CDR2 FYNNEI. This CDR3 spans 11 amino acids. Trimming left V 11 bases short and J 7 bases short, with 12 bases between. CDR3 region: CAGGQTNTIYF. The DNA for the CDR3 is TGTGCCGGAGGTCAGACGAACACCATATATTTT. The full variable domain, rest sourced from reference TRBV2 and TRBJ1-3, is EPEVTQTPSHQVTQMGQEVILRCVPISNHLYFYWYRQILGQKVEFLVSFYNNEISEKSEIFDDQFSVERPDGSNFTLKIRSTKLEDSAMYFCAGGQTNTIYFGEGSWLTVV.

This clonotype appeared once. This rearrangement joins TRBV10-3 to TRBJ2-3; no firm D call. The CDR3 is 14 residues long. Per the germline V gene, CDR1 is ENHRY and CDR2 is SYGVKD. Trimming cost V 3 bases and J 3 bases, with 10 bases left between them. The CDR3 here is CAISEGVSTDTQYF. CDR3 DNA: TGTGCCATCAGTGAAGGAGTTAGTACAGATACGCAGTATTTT.

In the case of this clonotype: It may be a read error: a sequence one base away is much more abundant. This chain connects TRBV7-9 to TRBJ2-5; 9 bases fit TRBD1. The CDR3 spans 14 residues. Germline V gene lookup returns CDR1 SEHNR and CDR2 FQNEAQ (reference sequence). The CDR3 DNA sequence: TGTGCCGGCAGTCTTGGGACAGGGAAAGAGACCCAGTACTTC. This encodes CAGSLGTGKETQYF.

J is TRBJ2-7 and V is TRBV15; no clear D gene. There are 11 residues in the CDR3. CDR1 and CDR2 (germline): LNHNV, YYDKDF (reference sequence). V was trimmed by 3 bases and J by 2 bases, leaving 2 bases between them. In nucleotides, the CDR3 is TGTGCCACCAGCAGCGCCTACGAGCAGTACTTC. It codes for CATSSAYEQYF.

V is TRBV10-3 and J is TRBJ2-3; no firm D call. This CDR3 has 15 amino acids. The V end lost 6 bases, the J end lost 0 bases, and 13 bases lay between the germline ends. Germline CDR1 ENHRY, CDR2 SYGVKD. CDR3 DNA sequence: TGTGCCATCAGGAATCCTAGTGCTAGCACAGATACGCAGTATTTT. As protein: CAIRNPSASTDTQYF.

This clonotype turned up a few times. The chain carries TRBV12-3 or TRBV12-4 and TRBJ2-7; D gene uncertain. This CDR3 has 11 residues. This CDR3 reads CASGRLHEQYF. The CDR3 DNA sequence: TGTGCTAGTGGTCGCCTTCATGAGCAGTACTTC.

Details on this clonotype: A read error is likely, as this CDR3 ends without the conserved phenylalanine or tryptophan. The DNA is omitted, as the CDR3 cannot be located on it reliably, and the CDR3 follows TCRdb's listing. The rearrangement links TRBV9 to TRBJ1-4; the D call in the table, TRBD1, was not verified against the DNA. Termini included, the CDR3 measures 8 amino acids. Germline-derived CDR1 and CDR2 are SGDLS and YYNGEE. The CDR3 sequence is CASSQTGV.

The chain's CDR3 is CASSFSGAPSYEQYF. DNA of the CDR3: TGTGCCAGCAGTTTTAGCGGGGCCCCGTCCTACGAGCAGTACTTC. The chain combines TRBV7-2 with TRBJ2-7, with 8 bases fitting TRBD2. The V segment lost 6 bases and the J segment 1 base; nucleotides outside the gene matches: 8. The CDR3 has 15 amino acids. CDR1 and CDR2 from the germline V gene are SGHTA and FQGNSA.

The rearrangement uses TRBV25-1 and TRBJ2-7; TRBD2 is a possible D gene (6 bases). Trimming removed 5 bases from V and 5 bases from J, with 19 bases in between. The CDR3 covers 15 residues. Germline-derived CDR1 and CDR2 are MGHDK and SYGVNS. CDR3 loop: CASSYYGGNWNEQYF. The CDR3 nucleotides read TGTGCCAGCAGTTATTACGGCGGGAACTGGAACGAGCAGTACTTC.

J is TRBJ2-7 and V is TRBV6-1, with D possibly being TRBD1 (5 bases). Trimming removed 6 bases from V and 0 bases from J, with 12 bases in between. Germline V gene lookup returns CDR1 MNHNS and CDR2 SASEGT. This CDR3 is built from 14 residues. CDR3 loop: CASRHLDSSYEQYF. The CDR3 DNA follows: TGTGCCAGCAGGCACCTCGACAGCTCCTACGAGCAGTACTTC.

Comments on this clonotype: This may stem from a read error, because a much larger clone lies one nucleotide away. The conserved phenylalanine or tryptophan is not found at the CDR3 terminus, so this likely reflects a read error. The chain combines TRBV20-1 with TRBJ2-7; a possible D gene is TRBD1 (6 bases). Germline V gene sequence: CDR1 DFQATT, CDR2 SNEGSKA (reference sequence). V lost 0 bases and J lost 2, with 14 bases in between. This CDR3 spans 15 amino acids. CDR3 DNA sequence: TGCAGTGCTAGAGATCAGGGGCAGACGGCCTACGAGCAGTACTTA. It codes for CSARDQGQTAYEQYL.

This clonotype appeared a few times. V and J are TRBV20-1 and TRBJ2-7; D uncertain. V lost 3 bases and J 2 bases, leaving 14 bases between the germline ends. Looked up from germline, CDR1 is DFQATT and CDR2 is SNEGSKA (reference sequence). The CDR3 sequence is 14 residues long. The CDR3 reads CSASPPNRPYEQYF. The CDR3 region has the DNA TGCAGTGCTAGCCCTCCCAATCGACCCTACGAGCAGTACTTC.

The chain is built from TRBV7-2 and TRBJ2-5; weak D call: TRBD1 (10 bases). The ends were cut back, 0 bases at V and 4 bases at J, with 33 bases in the middle. CDR1 and CDR2 (germline): SGHTA, FQGNSA. The length of the CDR3 is 22 residues. CDR3 in DNA: TGTGCCAGCAGCTTAGCGGACAGGGGGATCGGTAGCGGGAGCCGCAGGGGAGAGACCCAGTACTTC. Translation gives CASSLADRGIGSGSRRGETQYF.

The sample holds many counts of this clonotype. The DNA for the CDR3 is TGTGCCACCAGCAGCCGAGGAGGCAGGAGCTCCTACGAGCAGTACTTC. As protein: CATSSRGGRSSYEQYF. The V call is TRBV15, the J call TRBJ2-7; D may be TRBD2 (5 bases). V lost 3 bases to trimming and J lost 0 bases, with 15 bases between them. Germline CDR1 is LNHNV and CDR2 is YYDKDF (reference sequence). The CDR3 is 16 residues long. Full variable domain (rest looked up from reference TRBV15 and TRBJ2-7): DAMVIQNPRYQVTQFGKPVTLSCSQTLNHNVMYWYQQKSSQAPKLLFHYYDKDFNNEADTPDNFQSRRPNTSFCFLDIRSPGLGDTAMYLCATSSRGGRSSYEQYFGPGTRLTVT.

This clonotype was picked up many times. The chain joins TRBV7-8 to TRBJ1-4; the D is unclear. CDR3 length equals 14 residues. V lost 3 bases and J lost 0, with 5 bases in between. Germline CDR1 and CDR2: SGHVS and FQNEAQ. The CDR3, as DNA: TGTGCCAGCAGCTTCGAGGCAACTAATGAAAAACTGTTTTTT. Protein: CASSFEATNEKLFF.

The chain has TRBV9 and TRBJ2-7; maybe TRBD2 (6 bases). The V end was cut by 4 bases, the J end by 3 bases, with 17 bases between. CDR3 length: 15 amino acids. In germline, CDR1 is SGDLS, CDR2 YYNGEE. This CDR3 is CASSSRPGTGYEQYF. Written as DNA, the CDR3 is TGTGCCAGCAGCTCCCGCCCCGGGACTGGCTACGAGCAGTACTTC. Filled out from reference TRBV9 and TRBJ2-7, the complete variable domain reads DSGVTQTPKHLITATGQRVTLRCSPRSGDLSVYWYQQSLDQGLQFLIQYYNGEERAKGNILERFSAQQFPDLHSELNLSSLELGDSALYFCASSSRPGTGYEQYFGPGTRLTVT.